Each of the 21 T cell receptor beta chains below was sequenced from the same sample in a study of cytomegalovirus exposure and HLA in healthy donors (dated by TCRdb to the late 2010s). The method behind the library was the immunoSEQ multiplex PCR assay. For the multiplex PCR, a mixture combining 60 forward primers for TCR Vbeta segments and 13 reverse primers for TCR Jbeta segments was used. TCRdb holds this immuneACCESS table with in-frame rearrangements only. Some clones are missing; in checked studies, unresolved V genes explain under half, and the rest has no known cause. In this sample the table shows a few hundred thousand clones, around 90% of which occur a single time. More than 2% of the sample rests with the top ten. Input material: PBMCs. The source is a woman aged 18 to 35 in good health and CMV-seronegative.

CDR3 sequence reads: CASSVGWDRGREAFF. The CDR3 DNA is TGTGCCAGCAGCGTAGGTTGGGACAGGGGCCGAGAAGCTTTCTTT. The V and J genes are TRBV9 and TRBJ1-1; 10 bases map to TRBD1. The CDR3 consists of 15 residues. The V segment lost 0 bases and the J segment 8 bases; nucleotides outside the gene matches: 7. CDR1 SGDLS and CDR2 YYNGEE come from the germline V gene.

The CDR3 DNA sequence: TGCGCCAGCAGCCACCGGAACAGCCAAGAGACCCAGTACTTC. It is translated as CASSHRNSQETQYF. V usage is TRBV5-1 and J usage is TRBJ2-5; D gene unclear. CDR3 length: 14 residues. Trimming took off 4 bases at V and 1 base at J, with 11 bases between the two ends. Germline V gives CDR1 SGHRS, CDR2 YFSETQ.

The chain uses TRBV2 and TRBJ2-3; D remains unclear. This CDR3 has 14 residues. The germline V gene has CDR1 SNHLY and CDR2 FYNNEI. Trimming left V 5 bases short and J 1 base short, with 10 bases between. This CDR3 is CASSTSAGTDTQYF. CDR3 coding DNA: TGTGCCAGCAGTACGAGCGCTGGCACAGATACGCAGTATTTT.

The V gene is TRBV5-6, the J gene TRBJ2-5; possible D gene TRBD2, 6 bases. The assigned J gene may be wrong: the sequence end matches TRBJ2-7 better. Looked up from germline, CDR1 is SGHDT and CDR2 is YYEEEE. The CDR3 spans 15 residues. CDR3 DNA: TGTGCCAGCACCTGGCGGGGTTGGCTCTCCTACGAGCAGTACTTC. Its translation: CASTWRGWLSYEQYF.

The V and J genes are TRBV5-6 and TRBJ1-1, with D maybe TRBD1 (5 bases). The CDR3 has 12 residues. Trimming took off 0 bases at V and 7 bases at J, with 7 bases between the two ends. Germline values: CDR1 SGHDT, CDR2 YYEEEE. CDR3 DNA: TGTGCCAGCAGCTTGGCCACAGGTGAAGCTTTCTTT. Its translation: CASSLATGEAFF.

CDR3: CASTSGGIAKNIQYF. The CDR3 DNA is TGTGCCAGTACTAGCGGGGGGATAGCCAAAAACATTCAGTACTTC. The rearrangement uses TRBV2 and TRBJ2-4; 12 bases fit TRBD2. The V and J ends lost 9 bases and 0 bases, in that order; junction bases with no gene match: 3. The germline V gene encodes CDR1 SNHLY and CDR2 FYNNEI. This CDR3 has 15 amino acids.

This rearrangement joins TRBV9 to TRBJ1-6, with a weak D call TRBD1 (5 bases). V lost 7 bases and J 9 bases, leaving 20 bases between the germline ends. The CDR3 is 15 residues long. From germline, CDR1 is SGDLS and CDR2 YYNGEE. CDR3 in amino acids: CASSPQIGVGSPLHF. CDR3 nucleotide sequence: TGTGCCAGCTCTCCCCAGATAGGGGTCGGTTCACCCCTCCACTTT.

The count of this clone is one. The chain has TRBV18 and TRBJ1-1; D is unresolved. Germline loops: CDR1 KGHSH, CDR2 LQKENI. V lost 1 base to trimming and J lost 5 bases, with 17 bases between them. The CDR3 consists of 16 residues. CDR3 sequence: CASSPQKGRFTTEAFF. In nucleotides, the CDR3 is TGTGCCAGCTCACCACAAAAAGGGAGGTTTACGACTGAAGCTTTCTTT.

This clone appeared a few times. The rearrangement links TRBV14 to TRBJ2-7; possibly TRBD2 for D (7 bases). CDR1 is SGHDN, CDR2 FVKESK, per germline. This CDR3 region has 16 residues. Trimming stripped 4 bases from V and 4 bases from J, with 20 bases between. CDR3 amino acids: CASSRGGLQGMYEQYF. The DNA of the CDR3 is TGTGCCAGCAGCCGGGGGGGGCTCCAGGGGATGTACGAGCAGTACTTC.

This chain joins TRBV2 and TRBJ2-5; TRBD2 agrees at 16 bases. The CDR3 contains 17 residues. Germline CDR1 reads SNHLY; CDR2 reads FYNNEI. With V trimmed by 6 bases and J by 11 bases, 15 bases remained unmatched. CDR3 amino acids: CASRKGLAGGPGDEQYF. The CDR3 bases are TGTGCCAGCAGAAAGGGACTAGCGGGGGGGCCAGGGGATGAGCAGTACTTC. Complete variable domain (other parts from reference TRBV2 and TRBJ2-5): EPEVTQTPSHQVTQMGQEVILRCVPISNHLYFYWYRQILGQKVEFLVSFYNNEISEKSEIFDDQFSVERPDGSNFTLKIRSTKLEDSAMYFCASRKGLAGGPGDEQYFGPGTRLLVL.

The CDR3 DNA reads TGTGCCAGCAGCTTAGTGACAGGGAATCCGAACACCGGGGAGCTGTTTTTT. It codes for CASSLVTGNPNTGELFF. The chain uses TRBV7-8 and TRBJ2-2, with 7 bases aligning to TRBD1. The V segment lost 1 base and the J segment 0 bases; nucleotides outside the gene matches: 5. The V gene's germline CDR1 is SGHVS and CDR2 FQNEAQ. The CDR3 consists of 17 residues.

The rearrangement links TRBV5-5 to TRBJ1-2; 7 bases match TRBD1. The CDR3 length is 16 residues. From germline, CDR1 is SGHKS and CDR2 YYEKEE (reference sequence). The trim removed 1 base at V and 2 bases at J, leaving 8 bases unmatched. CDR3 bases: TGTGCCAGCAGCTTGATACAGGGGTTGGGGAACTATGGCTACACCTTC. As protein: CASSLIQGLGNYGYTF.

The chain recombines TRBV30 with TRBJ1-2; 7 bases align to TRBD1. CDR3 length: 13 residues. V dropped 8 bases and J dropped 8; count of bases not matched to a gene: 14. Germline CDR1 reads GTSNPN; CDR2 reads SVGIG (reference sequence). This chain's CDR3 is CAADLTGSGGYTF. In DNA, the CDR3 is TGTGCCGCCGATCTGACAGGGTCCGGAGGCTACACCTTC.

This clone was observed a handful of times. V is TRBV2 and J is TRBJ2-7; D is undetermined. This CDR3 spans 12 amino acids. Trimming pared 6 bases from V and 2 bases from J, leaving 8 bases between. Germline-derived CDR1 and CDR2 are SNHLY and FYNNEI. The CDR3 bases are TGTGCCAGCAGGATGGCCGCCTACGAGCAGTACTTC. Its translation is CASRMAAYEQYF.

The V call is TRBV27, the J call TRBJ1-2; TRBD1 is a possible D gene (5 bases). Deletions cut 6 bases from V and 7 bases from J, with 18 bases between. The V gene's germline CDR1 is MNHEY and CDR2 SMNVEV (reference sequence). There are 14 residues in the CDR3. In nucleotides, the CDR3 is TGTGCCAGCAGCCCGGCGGGGACCTGGCGTGGCTACACCTTC. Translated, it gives CASSPAGTWRGYTF.

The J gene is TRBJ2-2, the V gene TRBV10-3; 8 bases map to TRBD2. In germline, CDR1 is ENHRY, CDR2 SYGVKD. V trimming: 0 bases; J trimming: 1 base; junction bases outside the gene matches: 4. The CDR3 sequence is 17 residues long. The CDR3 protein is CAISESKGLVNTGELFF. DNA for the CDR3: TGTGCCATCAGTGAGTCGAAGGGACTAGTGAACACCGGGGAGCTGTTTTTT.

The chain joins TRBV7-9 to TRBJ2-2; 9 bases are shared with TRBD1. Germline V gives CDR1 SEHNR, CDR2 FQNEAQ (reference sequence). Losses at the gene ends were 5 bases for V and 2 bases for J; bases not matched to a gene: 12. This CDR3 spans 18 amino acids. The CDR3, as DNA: TGTGCCAGCAGCCTTCGCGGACAGGGGAAATTTAACACCGGGGAGCTGTTTTTT. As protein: CASSLRGQGKFNTGELFF. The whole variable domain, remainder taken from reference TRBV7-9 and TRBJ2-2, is DTGVSQNPRHKITKRGQNVTFRCDPISEHNRLYWYRQTLGQGPEFLTYFQNEAQLEKSRLLSDRFSAERPKGSFSTLEIQRTEQGDSAMYLCASSLRGQGKFNTGELFFGEGSRLTVL.

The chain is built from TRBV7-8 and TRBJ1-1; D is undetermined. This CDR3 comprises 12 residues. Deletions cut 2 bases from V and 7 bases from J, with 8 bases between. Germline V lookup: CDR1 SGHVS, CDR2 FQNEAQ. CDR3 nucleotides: TGTGCCAGCAGCTTACCACAGATTGAAGCTTTCTTT. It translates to CASSLPQIEAFF.

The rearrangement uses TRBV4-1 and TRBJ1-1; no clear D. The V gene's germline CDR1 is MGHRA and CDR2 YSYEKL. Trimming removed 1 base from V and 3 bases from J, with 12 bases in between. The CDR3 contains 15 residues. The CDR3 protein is CASSQVAREYTEAFF. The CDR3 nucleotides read TGCGCCAGCAGCCAAGTCGCGAGGGAATACACTGAAGCTTTCTTT.

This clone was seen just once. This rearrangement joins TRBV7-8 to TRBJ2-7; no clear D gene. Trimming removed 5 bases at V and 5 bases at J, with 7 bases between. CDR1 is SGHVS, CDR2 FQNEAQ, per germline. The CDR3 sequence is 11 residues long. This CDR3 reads CASSVIDEQYF. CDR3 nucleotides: TGTGCCAGCAGCGTAATCGACGAGCAGTACTTC.

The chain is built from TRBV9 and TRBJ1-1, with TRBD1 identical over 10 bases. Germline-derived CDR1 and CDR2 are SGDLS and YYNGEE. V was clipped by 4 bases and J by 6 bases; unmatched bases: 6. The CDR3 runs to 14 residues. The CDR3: CASSSRTGGSEAFF. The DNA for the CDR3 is TGTGCCAGCAGCTCTCGGACAGGGGGGTCTGAAGCTTTCTTT. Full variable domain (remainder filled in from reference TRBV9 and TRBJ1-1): DSGVTQTPKHLITATGQRVTLRCSPRSGDLSVYWYQQSLDQGLQFLIQYYNGEERAKGNILERFSAQQFPDLHSELNLSSLELGDSALYFCASSSRTGGSEAFFGQGTRLTVV.